Below are 22 T cell receptor beta chains sequenced from a single sample in a study of metastatic and nonmetastatic thyroid tumors (dated by TCRdb to between 2020 and 2021). No patient had received any treatment before thyroid surgery. Libraries were built with PCR. TCRdb names Illumina HiSeq 4000 as the instrument used. In-frame beta chains were kept once TCRdb had trimmed the public reads at Q25 with fastp and called clones with MiXCR. The sample profile shows 16,000 or so clones; about 26% of them were found once. The top ten constitute about 10% of the sample. Sample: adjacent normal tissue. These receptors all stem from a female donor with papillary thyroid cancer or a benign thyroid nodule (not recorded which). Some clones in this sample may be carry-over from other donors' samples.

This clone was counted between two and nine times. The V and J genes are TRBV6-2 or TRBV6-3 and TRBJ1-1; 8 bases map to TRBD1. The J segment lost 4 bases and the V segment lost 8 bases, leaving 9 bases of the junction unmatched. This CDR3 contains 14 residues. CDR1 and CDR2 from the germline V gene are MNHEY and SVGEGT. The CDR3: CASHRGFGGTEAFF. The CDR3 nucleotides are TGTGCCAGCCACAGGGGGTTCGGTGGCACTGAAGCTTTCTTT.

In its sample, this clone was seen a few times. The V call is TRBV10-1, the J call TRBJ2-6, with a weak D call TRBD2 (5 bases). The CDR3 sequence is 15 residues long. The germline CDR1 and CDR2 sequences are WNHNN and SYGVQD (reference sequence). Deletions cut 4 bases from V and 1 base from J, with 8 bases between. CDR3 sequence reads: CASSAGGSGANVLTF. The CDR3 DNA sequence: TGCGCCAGCAGTGCAGGCGGGTCTGGGGCCAACGTCCTGACTTTC.

The J gene is TRBJ1-1, the V gene TRBV7-2, with D uncertain. There are 14 residues in the CDR3. V was trimmed by 1 base and J by 8 bases, leaving 14 bases between them. Germline-derived CDR1 and CDR2 are SGHTA and FQGNSA. CDR3 residues: CASSLELALTEAFF. Written as DNA, the CDR3 is TGTGCCAGCAGCTTAGAGCTTGCCCTGACAGAAGCTTTCTTT.

This clone was found many times. The chain uses TRBV9 and TRBJ2-7; D is perhaps TRBD1 or TRBD2 (5 bases each). Germline lookup yields CDR1 SGDLS and CDR2 YYNGEE. Trimming shortened V by 2 bases and J by 2 bases, and 11 bases separated the two germline ends. The CDR3 spans 14 residues. The CDR3 DNA sequence: TGTGCCAGCAGCGTCCGGGACCGGACCTACGAGCAGTACTTC. Its protein is CASSVRDRTYEQYF.

In this sample, this clone turned up a few times. The chain recombines TRBV10-1 with TRBJ2-1; D might be TRBD2 (6 bases). With 6 bases removed from V and 2 bases from J, the gap between germline ends came to 8 bases. Germline CDR1 reads WNHNN; CDR2 reads SYGVQD (reference sequence). This CDR3 has 13 amino acids. The CDR3 sequence: CASSRGTYNEQFF. The CDR3 nucleotides are TGCGCCAGCAGCCGGGGGACCTACAATGAGCAGTTCTTC.

The chain links TRBV6-1 to TRBJ2-6; a weak D match, TRBD2 (6 bases). Germline CDR1 MNHNS, CDR2 SASEGT. V was clipped by 7 bases and J by 4 bases, with 20 bases between them. This CDR3 has 17 residues. The CDR3 region has the DNA TGTGCCAGCACTCGACTAGGACCCATCCCCGGGGCCAACGTCCTGACTTTC. It translates to CASTRLGPIPGANVLTF.

This clone was counted only a few times. The chain joins TRBV10-2 to TRBJ2-1; unclear D gene. The CDR3 sequence is 11 residues long. Germline V gene sequence: CDR1 WSHSY, CDR2 SAAADI. V was shortened by 8 bases and J by 7 bases, with 9 bases between the two germline ends. CDR3 sequence: CASRHGNEQFF. DNA for the CDR3: TGCGCCAGCCGACACGGGAATGAGCAGTTCTTC.

This clone was seen more than once but under ten times. The genes are TRBV7-9 and TRBJ2-7; D call uncertain. Germline CDR1 and CDR2: SEHNR and FQNEAQ (reference sequence). V lost 2 bases and J lost 3, with 8 bases in between. This CDR3 comprises 13 residues. Here the CDR3 reads CASSLSQYYEQYF. CDR3 DNA sequence: TGTGCCAGCAGCTTATCACAGTACTACGAGCAGTACTTC. Combining the CDR3 with reference TRBV7-9 and TRBJ2-7 gives the whole variable domain DTGVSQNPRHKITKRGQNVTFRCDPISEHNRLYWYRQTLGQGPEFLTYFQNEAQLEKSRLLSDRFSAERPKGSFSTLEIQRTEQGDSAMYLCASSLSQYYEQYFGPGTRLTVT.

This clone was counted between two and nine times. This chain joins TRBV12-3 or TRBV12-4 and TRBJ1-3; a possible D gene is TRBD1 (5 bases). Trimming shortened V by 6 bases and J by 4 bases, and 10 bases separated the two germline ends. The CDR3 covers 13 residues. In DNA, the CDR3 is TGTGCCAGCAGCAGGGTCGCAGGAAACACCATATATTTT. This gives the protein CASSRVAGNTIYF.

V is TRBV7-9 and J is TRBJ1-1; the D is unclear. The V gene's germline CDR1 is SEHNR and CDR2 FQNEAQ (reference sequence). Trimming cost V 7 bases and J 3 bases, with 15 bases left between them. This CDR3 region has 14 residues. CDR3 sequence: CASTIPSRDTEAFF. For the CDR3, the DNA is TGTGCCAGCACGATCCCCAGTCGTGACACTGAAGCTTTCTTT.

In its sample, this clone was seen a few times. Mismatch with germline at one junction end may stem from a read error. The V call is TRBV19, the J call TRBJ1-5; 9 nucleotides align to TRBD1. The CDR3 is 14 amino acids. Per the germline V gene, CDR1 is LNHDA and CDR2 is SQIVND (reference sequence). The CDR3 sequence: CSSTRTGVSQPQHF. In DNA, the CDR3 is TGTTCCAGTACTCGGACAGGGGTATCTCAGCCCCAGCATTTT.

The chain recombines TRBV6-1 with TRBJ2-1; maybe TRBD2 (7 bases). The CDR3 loop spans 16 amino acids. CDR1 is MNHNS, CDR2 SASEGT, per germline. With 6 bases removed from V and 5 bases from J, the gap between germline ends came to 20 bases. The CDR3 DNA is TGTGCCAGCAGCCGAACTCGGGGGGCTTTCGACAATGAGCAGTTCTTC. Translating it yields CASSRTRGAFDNEQFF.

The chain recombines TRBV7-8 with TRBJ2-7, with D perhaps matching TRBD2 (6 bases). The CDR3 is made up of 13 amino acids. Germline V gene lookup returns CDR1 SGHVS and CDR2 FQNEAQ. Trimming cost V 0 bases and J 3 bases, with 6 bases left between them. CDR3 coding DNA: TGTGCCAGCAGCTTAGCGACTAGCTACGAGCAGTACTTC. Translating gives CASSLATSYEQYF.

This chain joins TRBV30 and TRBJ2-7, with D unresolved. The germline V gene encodes CDR1 GTSNPN and CDR2 SVGIG (reference sequence). V gave up 2 bases and J gave up 2 bases, with 10 bases separating them. The CDR3 runs to 13 residues. The CDR3 here is CAWSSVGTYEQYF. The DNA of the CDR3 is TGTGCCTGGAGTTCGGTCGGTACCTACGAGCAGTACTTC.

In this sample, this clone turned up a few times. The genes are TRBV11-3 and TRBJ2-7, with 8 positions matching TRBD1. Losses at the gene ends were 5 bases for V and 6 bases for J; bases not matched to a gene: 6. Germline CDR1 SGHNT, CDR2 YENEEA. The CDR3 has 13 residues. The CDR3 is CASSPGTGGEQYF. CDR3 nucleotides: TGTGCCAGCAGCCCGGGGACAGGAGGCGAGCAGTACTTC.

A few counts support this clone. This chain connects TRBV19 to TRBJ1-1; 8 bases map to TRBD1. Germline CDR1 LNHDA, CDR2 SQIVND (reference sequence). J was trimmed by 1 base and V by 3 bases; bases with no gene match: 4. The CDR3 is 15 residues long. Here the CDR3 DNA reads TGTGCCAGTAGTATGACAGGGGTCTCGAACACTGAAGCTTTCTTT. It encodes CASSMTGVSNTEAFF.

By share, this clone ranks as medium-sized (0.01 to 0.1%). J is TRBJ2-1 and V is TRBV7-3; 9 bases line up with TRBD2. The germline CDR1 and CDR2 sequences are SGHTA and FQGTGA. Trimming cost V 5 bases and J 5 bases; bases outside gene matches: 4. The CDR3 runs to 14 residues. CDR3: CASSTGLANNEQFF. The CDR3, as DNA: TGTGCCAGCAGCACGGGACTAGCCAACAATGAGCAGTTCTTC.

This clone was counted a few times. The V call is TRBV15, the J call TRBJ1-2; 11 bases map to TRBD1. Germline CDR1 LNHNV, CDR2 YYDKDF (reference sequence). The CDR3 is 15 residues long. V dropped 4 bases and J dropped 5; count of bases not matched to a gene: 6. The CDR3 bases are TGTGCCACCAGCATAGGACAGGGGGCGCGATATGGCTACACCTTC. This codes for CATSIGQGARYGYTF. The entire variable domain, with the rest obtained from reference TRBV15 and TRBJ1-2, is as follows: DAMVIQNPRYQVTQFGKPVTLSCSQTLNHNVMYWYQQKSSQAPKLLFHYYDKDFNNEADTPDNFQSRRPNTSFCFLDIRSPGLGDTAMYLCATSIGQGARYGYTFGSGTRLTVV.

There are a few counts of this clone. The rearrangement uses TRBV10-2 and TRBJ1-1, with D possibly TRBD1 on 6 matching bases. Trimming removed 2 bases from V and 9 bases from J, with 7 bases in between. The V gene's germline CDR1 is WSHSY and CDR2 SAAADI. The CDR3 is made up of 11 amino acids. CDR3 sequence: CASSEGQKAFF. The CDR3 DNA reads TGCGCCAGCAGTGAGGGACAGAAAGCTTTCTTT.

The chain carries TRBV5-1 and TRBJ1-1, with TRBD1 as a possible D gene (6 bases). Germline loops: CDR1 SGHRS, CDR2 YFSETQ. This CDR3 comprises 15 residues. V lost 4 bases to trimming and J lost 6 bases, with 19 bases between them. CDR3 sequence reads: CASSPSRGLLSEAFF. CDR3 coding DNA: TGCGCCAGCAGCCCATCCAGGGGCCTGCTCTCTGAAGCTTTCTTT.

The chain carries TRBV5-1 and TRBJ2-2, with D possibly being TRBD1 (6 bases). The CDR3 loop spans 16 amino acids. Trimming took off 6 bases at V and 2 bases at J, with 17 bases between the two ends. Germline V lookup: CDR1 SGHRS, CDR2 YFSETQ. The CDR3 region has the DNA TGCGCCAGCAAGCTGGGGGCGGCGGCAAACACCGGGGAGCTGTTTTTT. This gives the protein CASKLGAAANTGELFF.

V gene TRBV6-2 or TRBV6-3 combines with J gene TRBJ1-5; the D gene is possibly TRBD1 (5 bases). Trimming stripped 8 bases from V and 3 bases from J, with 11 bases between. The germline V gene has CDR1 MNHEY and CDR2 SVGEGT. There are 13 residues in the CDR3. CDR3 bases: TGTGCCAGCGTCCGGGGGACCAATCAGCCCCAGCATTTT. Its protein is CASVRGTNQPQHF.